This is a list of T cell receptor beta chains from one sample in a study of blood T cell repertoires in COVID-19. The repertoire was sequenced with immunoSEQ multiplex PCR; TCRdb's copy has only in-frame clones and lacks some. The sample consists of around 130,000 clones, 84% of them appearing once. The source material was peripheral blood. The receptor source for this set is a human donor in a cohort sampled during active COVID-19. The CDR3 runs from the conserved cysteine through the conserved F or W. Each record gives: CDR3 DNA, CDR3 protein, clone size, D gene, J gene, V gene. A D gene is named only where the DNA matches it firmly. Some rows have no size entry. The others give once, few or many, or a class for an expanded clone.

TGTGCCAGCAGCTTACAATCGACAGTAAACAATGAGCAGTTCTTC	CASSLQSTVNNEQFF	.	.	TRBJ2-1	TRBV7-6
TGCGCCAGCAGCTCAGGGACAGGGGCCTACGAGCAGTACTTC	CASSSGTGAYEQYF	.	TRBD1	TRBJ2-7	TRBV5-1
TGTGCCTGGACCCAAGCCAAGACAGGGGGCTCACCCCTCCACTTT	CAWTQAKTGGSPLHF	.	TRBD1	TRBJ1-6	TRBV30
TGTGCCAGCAGTTATTCTCCCCCCAGTTCCTACAATGAGCAGTTCTTC	CASSYSPPSSYNEQFF	.	.	TRBJ2-1	TRBV6-5
TGTGCCAGCGCAAAATTAGCGGGGGGCTCGTGGGAGCAGTACTTC	CASAKLAGGSWEQYF	.	TRBD2	TRBJ2-7	TRBV11-2
TGTGCCAGCAGCTACAGGTCAAACTATGGCTACACCTTC	CASSYRSNYGYTF	.	.	TRBJ1-2	TRBV12-3/TRBV12-4
TGCGCCAGCAGCTCCGGGACAGGGGTTGGTGGGGCCAACGTCCTGACTTTC	CASSSGTGVGGANVLTF	once	TRBD1	TRBJ2-6	TRBV5-1
TGTGCCAGCACCGGGACTAGCAACACCGGGGAGCTGTTTTTT	CASTGTSNTGELFF	.	TRBD2	TRBJ2-2	TRBV9
TGTGCCAGCAGCTTAGCCCTGGGAGAGGCTGAAGCTTTCTTT	CASSLALGEAEAFF	.	.	TRBJ1-1	TRBV7-8
TGTGCCAGCAGTGGGGCTGACAGGGGAGGCAATCAGCCCCAGCATTTT	CASSGADRGGNQPQHF	.	TRBD1	TRBJ1-5	TRBV6-1
TGTGCCAGCAGTTACGGGCAGTCTGAAGCTTTCTTT	CASSYGQSEAFF	many	.	TRBJ1-1	TRBV6-6
TGTGCCAGCAGCGGACAGGGGGTATCCTACGAGCAGTACTTC	CASSGQGVSYEQYF	.	TRBD1	TRBJ2-7	TRBV2
TGTGCCAGCGTAACTTTTGCTGGAAACACCATATATTTT	CASVTFAGNTIYF	.	.	TRBJ1-3	TRBV7-9
TGTGCCAGCAGCCCGACCGGGGGGGCTGGGACAGATACGCAGTATTTT	CASSPTGGAGTDTQYF	.	TRBD2	TRBJ2-3	TRBV7-6
TGTGCCAGCAGCCAACAGTGGGGCGCCTACGAGCAGTACTTC	CASSQQWGAYEQYF	.	.	TRBJ2-7	TRBV3-1/TRBV3-2
TGCAGCGTGGGAGACGACTGGGCAGATACGCAGTATTTT	CSVGDDWADTQYF	.	.	TRBJ2-3	TRBV29-1
TGTGCCACCAGTGGGACGACTAGCGGGGGTGAGCAGTTCTTC	CATSGTTSGGEQFF	.	TRBD2	TRBJ2-1	TRBV24-1
TGTGCCAGCAGCTATGACAGGTCTTACGGCTACACCTTC	CASSYDRSYGYTF	.	.	TRBJ1-2	TRBV6-5
TGTGCCTGGAGTGAGGGACAGGGTACCTTTGGCTACACCTTC	CAWSEGQGTFGYTF	.	TRBD1	TRBJ1-2	TRBV30
TGCGCCAGCAGCCAAGCAGGTGGGCGGCCCGCGGGCGAGCAGTACTTC	CASSQAGGRPAGEQYF	.	.	TRBJ2-7	TRBV4-1
TGTGCCAGCAGTATACGATCAGGGGGCGAGCAGTACTTC	CASSIRSGGEQYF	.	TRBD1	TRBJ2-7	TRBV27
TGTGCCACCAGCAGTGGACAGGCTCCAACTAATGAAAAACTGTTTTTT	CATSSGQAPTNEKLFF	few	TRBD1	TRBJ1-4	TRBV15
TGCGCCAGCAGCCCCCACGCTAGCGGGGGCCTCTACGAGCAGTACTTC	CASSPHASGGLYEQYF	.	TRBD2	TRBJ2-7	TRBV4-1
TGTGCCAGCAGCTTAGACAGGGTAGTCGACGAGCAGTACTTC	CASSLDRVVDEQYF	.	.	TRBJ2-7	TRBV7-6
TGTGCCAGCAGAGCTTACGGGCGGGGGGTAATCGGGGAGCTGTTTTTT	CASRAYGRGVIGELFF	.	TRBD2	TRBJ2-2	TRBV2
TGTGCCAGCAGCTTAGAGGACTGGAGGGAGACCCAGTACTTC	CASSLEDWRETQYF	.	.	TRBJ2-5	TRBV11-2
TGTGCCAGCAGCGCAGCGTCGGGGGACTATGGCTACACCTTC	CASSAASGDYGYTF	.	.	TRBJ1-2	TRBV7-2
TGCAGTGCTCAAATTAATTCACCCCTCCACTTT	CSAQINSPLHF	once	.	TRBJ1-6	TRBV20-1
TGCAGCGTCAACAGGGATCTTGCTAACTATGGCTACACCTTC	CSVNRDLANYGYTF	.	.	TRBJ1-2	TRBV29-1
TGTGCCAGTAGTGAACAGGGTATAGGTCAGCCCCAGCATTTT	CASSEQGIGQPQHF	once	.	TRBJ1-5	TRBV19
TGTGCCAGCAGCTTGCCGGGGGAGGGCCGGGAGCAGTTCTTC	CASSLPGEGREQFF	.	TRBD2	TRBJ2-1	TRBV5-4
TGTGCCAGCAGCCAACGCCCTATCCAGACAGGGGGGGAGACCCAGTACTTC	CASSQRPIQTGGETQYF	once	TRBD1	TRBJ2-5	TRBV3-1/TRBV3-2
TGTGCCAGCAGTTACTGGTCGACTGATCAAGGTGGCTACACCTTC	CASSYWSTDQGGYTF	.	.	TRBJ1-2	TRBV6-2/TRBV6-3
TGTGCCAGCAGCTACAGGACGGGAGCTGGCTACACCTTC	CASSYRTGAGYTF	.	.	TRBJ1-2	TRBV27
TGTGCCAGTAGTATAGATAGGGGGCGGGACACTGAAGCTTTCTTT	CASSIDRGRDTEAFF	.	TRBD1	TRBJ1-1	TRBV19
TGTGCCAGTAGTATAGATTTTACAGGGCGCGTCTACACCTTC	CASSIDFTGRVYTF	.	.	TRBJ1-2	TRBV19
TGTGCCTGGGACAGGGGGCTTGGAAACACCATATATTTT	CAWDRGLGNTIYF	.	TRBD1	TRBJ1-3	TRBV30
TGTGCCAGCAGCCAATACTTACAGGGAGGGTATGGCTACACCTTC	CASSQYLQGGYGYTF	.	.	TRBJ1-2	TRBV3-1/TRBV3-2
TGCGCCAGCAGCATGACTATCACGCCCACAGATACGCAGTATTTT	CASSMTITPTDTQYF	.	.	TRBJ2-3	TRBV5-1
TGTGCCAGCAGCCAGGACAGGGATCAGCAGCCCCAGCATTTT	CASSQDRDQQPQHF	once	TRBD1	TRBJ1-5	TRBV3-1/TRBV3-2
TGTGCCAGCAGCTTAGCGGGGGCCACTAGCGGGGGGACTCTCTTC	CASSLAGATSGGTLF	few	TRBD2	TRBJ2-7	TRBV7-2
TGTGCCAGCTCACCTAGTCCGGGGATAACTGAAGCTTTCTTT	CASSPSPGITEAFF	.	.	TRBJ1-1	TRBV18
TGTGCCAGCACCCTAACCTCCTACGAGCAGTACTTC	CASTLTSYEQYF	few	.	TRBJ2-7	TRBV2
TGTGCCAGCAGTTTCTTTCCCCAAAGGACAGTCAATGGCTACACCTTC	CASSFFPQRTVNGYTF	.	.	TRBJ1-2	TRBV27
TGTGCCTGGAGTTTGGGGGGGCTATACACAGATACGCAGTATTTT	CAWSLGGLYTDTQYF	.	.	TRBJ2-3	TRBV30
TGTGCCAGCAGCTATCTCGCCTCCGGGACTAGCCTCAATGAGCAGTTCTTC	CASSYLASGTSLNEQFF	.	TRBD2	TRBJ2-1	TRBV14
TGCAGCGTTGAGGGCCCCACACACAGGGGCCCCTCCCAAGAGACCCAGTACTTC	CSVEGPTHRGPSQETQYF	.	TRBD1	TRBJ2-5	TRBV29-1
TGTGCCAGCAGCCGAGGGCCCCAGAGTGAAGCTTTCTTT	CASSRGPQSEAFF	.	.	TRBJ1-1	TRBV7-2
TGTGCCATCAGTGGGACAGGGGGCAATCAGCCCCAGCATTTT	CAISGTGGNQPQHF	.	TRBD1	TRBJ1-5	TRBV10-3
TGCGCCAGCAGTGAGTCGGGGGCAAGGGGCTACACCTTC	CASSESGARGYTF	once	.	TRBJ1-2	TRBV10-1
TGTGCCAGCAGGAAAACTAGCGGGGGCCCCAATGAGCAGTTCTTC	CASRKTSGGPNEQFF	.	TRBD2	TRBJ2-1	TRBV6-5
TGTGCCAGCAGTTACTCGACAGGTAGTGGAAACACCATATATTTT	CASSYSTGSGNTIYF	.	.	TRBJ1-3	TRBV6-5
TGTGCCAGCAGGACAGGGCCCTACAATGAGCAGTTCTTC	CASRTGPYNEQFF	.	TRBD1	TRBJ2-1	TRBV12-3/TRBV12-4
TGCGCCAGCAGCTTGTCGGCGGTACAAAACCAAGAGACCCAGTACTTC	CASSLSAVQNQETQYF	.	.	TRBJ2-5	TRBV5-1